The source of this TCR beta chain is a study of T cell changes during pregnancy in multiple sclerosis. Assay: immunoSEQ multiplex PCR; the TCRdb copy retains only in-frame clones and omits some. The data show tens of thousands of clones, around 90% seen once. In germline, CDR1 is MDHEN, CDR2 SYDVKM. V was pared by 5 bases and J by 3 bases, with 14 bases between. There are 14 residues in the CDR3. The TCR comes from a female donor with multiple sclerosis, enrolled in a pregnancy study. The specimen comprised peripheral blood, sampled in the first trimester of pregnancy. This chain connects TRBV28 to TRBJ2-7, with TRBD2 as a possible D gene (6 bases). CDR3 nucleotides: TGTGCCAGCAGTCCTCGGGTAGCGGACTACGAGCAGTACTTC. It is translated as CASSPRVADYEQYF.